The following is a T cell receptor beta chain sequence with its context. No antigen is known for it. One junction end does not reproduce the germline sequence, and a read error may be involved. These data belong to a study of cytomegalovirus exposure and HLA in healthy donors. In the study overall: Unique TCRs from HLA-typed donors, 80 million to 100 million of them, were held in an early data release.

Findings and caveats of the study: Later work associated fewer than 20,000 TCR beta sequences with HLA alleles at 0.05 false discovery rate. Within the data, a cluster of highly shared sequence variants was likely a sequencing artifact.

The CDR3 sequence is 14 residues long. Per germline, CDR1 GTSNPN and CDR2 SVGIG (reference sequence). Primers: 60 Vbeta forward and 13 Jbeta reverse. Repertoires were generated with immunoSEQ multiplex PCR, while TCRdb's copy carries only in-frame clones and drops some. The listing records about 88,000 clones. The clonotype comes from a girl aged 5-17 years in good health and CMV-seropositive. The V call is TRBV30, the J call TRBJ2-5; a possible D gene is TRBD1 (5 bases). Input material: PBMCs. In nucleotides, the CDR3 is TGTGCCTGGAGTGCCTCGACCGGACAAGAGATCCAGTACTTC. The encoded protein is CAWSASTGQEIQYF.